This T cell receptor (beta chain) was observed in a study of T cell responses to AZD1222 COVID-19 vaccine. The repertoire was sequenced with immunoSEQ multiplex PCR; TCRdb's copy has only in-frame clones and lacks some. The sample holds some 140,000 clones, 84% seen once. Trimming removed 0 bases at V and 5 bases at J, with 10 bases between. This CDR3 is built from 13 residues. From germline, CDR1 is SQVTM and CDR2 ANQGSEA. Concerning this clone itself: Its cognate antigen is unknown.

Findings and caveats of the study: Spike-wide coverage was observed for vaccine-associated CD4 TCRs, with dominant responses at 160-218 and 743-854. Compared with day 0, the breadth and depth of the Spike-specific TCR repertoire rose significantly after two doses of AZD1222. Most donors were white British and more were female, and clonal diversity was possibly underestimated.

Here the sequenced sample was peripheral blood, taken on day 0 of AZD1222 vaccination. This TCR came from an adult in good health. The chain uses TRBV29-1 and TRBJ1-1; D may be TRBD1 (6 bases). The CDR3 bases are TGCAGCGTTGAAGAGGGGGGCAGGACTGAAGCTTTCTTT. Its translation: CSVEEGGRTEAFF.